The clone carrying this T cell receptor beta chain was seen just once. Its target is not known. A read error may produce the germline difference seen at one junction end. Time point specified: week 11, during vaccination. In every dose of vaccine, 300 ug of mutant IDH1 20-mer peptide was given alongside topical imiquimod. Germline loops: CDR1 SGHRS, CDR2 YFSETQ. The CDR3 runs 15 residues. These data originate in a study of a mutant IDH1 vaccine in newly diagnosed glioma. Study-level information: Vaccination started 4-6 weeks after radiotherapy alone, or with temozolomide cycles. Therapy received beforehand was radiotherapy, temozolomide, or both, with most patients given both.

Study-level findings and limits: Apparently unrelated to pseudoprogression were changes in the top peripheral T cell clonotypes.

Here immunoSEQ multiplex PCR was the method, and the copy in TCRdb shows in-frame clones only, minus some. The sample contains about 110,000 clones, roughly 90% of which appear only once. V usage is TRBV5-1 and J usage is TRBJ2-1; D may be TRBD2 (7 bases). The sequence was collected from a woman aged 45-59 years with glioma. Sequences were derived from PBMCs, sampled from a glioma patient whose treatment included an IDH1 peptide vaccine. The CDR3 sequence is CASSLAGAGYNEQFF. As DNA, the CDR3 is TGTGCCAGCAGCTTGGCGGGGGCCGGTTACAATGAGCAGTTCTTC.